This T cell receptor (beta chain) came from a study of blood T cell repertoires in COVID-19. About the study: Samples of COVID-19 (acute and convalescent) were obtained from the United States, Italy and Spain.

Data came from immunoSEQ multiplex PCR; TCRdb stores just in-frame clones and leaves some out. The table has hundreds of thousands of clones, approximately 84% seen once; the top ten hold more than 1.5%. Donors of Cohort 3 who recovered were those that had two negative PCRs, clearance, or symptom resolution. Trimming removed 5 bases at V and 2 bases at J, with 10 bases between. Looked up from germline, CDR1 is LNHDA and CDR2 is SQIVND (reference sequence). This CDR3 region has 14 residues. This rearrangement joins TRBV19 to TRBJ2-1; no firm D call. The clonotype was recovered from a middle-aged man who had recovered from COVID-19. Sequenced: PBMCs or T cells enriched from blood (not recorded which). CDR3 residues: CASSAFAPYNEQFF. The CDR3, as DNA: TGTGCCAGTAGTGCCTTCGCGCCCTACAATGAGCAGTTCTTC.